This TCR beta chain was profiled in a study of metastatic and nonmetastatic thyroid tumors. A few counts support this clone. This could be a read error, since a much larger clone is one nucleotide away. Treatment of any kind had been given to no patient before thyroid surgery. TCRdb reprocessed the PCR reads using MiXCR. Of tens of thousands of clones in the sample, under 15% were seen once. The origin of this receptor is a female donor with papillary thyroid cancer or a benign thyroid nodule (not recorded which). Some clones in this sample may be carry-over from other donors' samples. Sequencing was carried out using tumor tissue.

The CDR3 bases are TGTGCCAGTAGGCTACAGTGTAAAGAAGAGACCCAGTACTTC. Translation gives CASRLQCKEETQYF. The chain joins TRBV19 to TRBJ2-5; D is ambiguous. Between the trimmed V and J ends, which lost 6 bases and 3 bases, there was a span of 14 bases. The CDR3 has 14 residues. The germline gives CDR1 LNHDA, CDR2 SQIVND (reference sequence).